Listed below are T cell receptor beta chains from one sample, sequenced in a study of blood T cell repertoires in COVID-19. The protocol was immunoSEQ multiplex PCR, while the TCRdb copy is restricted to in-frame clones and leaves out a portion. This sample has 110,000 or so clones, with 75% to 90% found just once. The material sequenced was peripheral blood. The source of these receptors is a human donor in a cohort sampled during active COVID-19. CDR3s include the opening cysteine and the closing phenylalanine or tryptophan. A D gene is named only where the DNA matches it firmly. The listing skips clone size in some rows; elsewhere it reads once, few, many or a size class.

d_gene: NA
v_gene: TRBV5-6
abundance: NA
j_gene: TRBJ2-7
CDR3nt: TGTGCCAGCAACAGGGTGGGGTCCTACGAGCAGTACTTC
CDR3aa: CASNRVGSYEQYF

d_gene: NA
v_gene: TRBV9
abundance: NA
j_gene: TRBJ2-7
CDR3nt: TGTGCCAGCAGCGTAGACCCGACTTCTGACGAGCAGTACTTC
CDR3aa: CASSVDPTSDEQYF

d_gene: NA
v_gene: TRBV3-1/TRBV3-2
abundance: NA
j_gene: TRBJ1-6
CDR3nt: TGTGCCAGCAGCCTTGGGACACCCAGCTCCTATAATTCACCCCTCCACTTT
CDR3aa: CASSLGTPSSYNSPLHF

d_gene: NA
v_gene: TRBV15
abundance: NA
j_gene: TRBJ2-1
CDR3nt: TGTGCCACCAGCACCGCGACAGGACCGGAGCAGTTCTTC
CDR3aa: CATSTATGPEQFF

d_gene: NA
v_gene: TRBV3-1/TRBV3-2
abundance: NA
j_gene: TRBJ2-6
CDR3nt: TGTGCCAGCAGCCAAGATCATTCTGGGGCCAACGTCCTGACTTTC
CDR3aa: CASSQDHSGANVLTF

d_gene: TRBD2
v_gene: TRBV4-2
abundance: NA
j_gene: TRBJ2-3
CDR3nt: TGTGCCAGCAGCCCCATGGCCGGGACTAGCGGGACAGATACGCAGTATTTT
CDR3aa: CASSPMAGTSGTDTQYF

d_gene: NA
v_gene: TRBV28
abundance: NA
j_gene: TRBJ1-1
CDR3nt: TGTGCCAGCACACAATTGTTGCAAATCCCGAACACTGAAGCTTTCTTT
CDR3aa: CASTQLLQIPNTEAFF

d_gene: NA
v_gene: TRBV5-1
abundance: NA
j_gene: TRBJ1-1
CDR3nt: TGCGCCAGCAGCACCGGAACAGGGAGCACTGAAGCTTTCTTT
CDR3aa: CASSTGTGSTEAFF

d_gene: NA
v_gene: TRBV7-2
abundance: NA
j_gene: TRBJ1-1
CDR3nt: TGTGCCAGCAGCTCTATGGGGGCGAACACTGAAGCTTTCTTT
CDR3aa: CASSSMGANTEAFF

d_gene: NA
v_gene: TRBV19
abundance: NA
j_gene: TRBJ2-2
CDR3nt: TGTGCCAGTATAGGGACAGCGGGAGTCACCGGGGAGCTGTTTTTT
CDR3aa: CASIGTAGVTGELFF

d_gene: TRBD2
v_gene: TRBV5-1
abundance: NA
j_gene: TRBJ2-1
CDR3nt: TGCGCCAGCAGCTTAAGGACTAGCGGGACCTACAATGAGCAGTTCTTC
CDR3aa: CASSLRTSGTYNEQFF

d_gene: TRBD2
v_gene: TRBV9
abundance: NA
j_gene: TRBJ2-6
CDR3nt: TGTGCCAGCAGCTTCAGATCCCCGGGACTAGTGCGATCTGGGGCCAACGTCCTGACTTTC
CDR3aa: CASSFRSPGLVRSGANVLTF

d_gene: TRBD1
v_gene: TRBV11-2
abundance: NA
j_gene: TRBJ1-1
CDR3nt: TGTGCCAGCAGCTTGCCAGGGGGTGCTATGAACACTGAAGCTTTCTTT
CDR3aa: CASSLPGGAMNTEAFF

d_gene: TRBD2
v_gene: TRBV18
abundance: NA
j_gene: TRBJ2-1
CDR3nt: TGTGCCAGCTCGTCTCCCGGGACTAGCGGGAGGACCTCCTACAATGAGCAGTTCTTC
CDR3aa: CASSSPGTSGRTSYNEQFF

d_gene: TRBD2
v_gene: TRBV7-3
abundance: once
j_gene: TRBJ2-2
CDR3nt: TGTGCCAGCAGCTTAATGGCCGCCCACCTAGCGGGGGGATCAGGGGAGCTGTTTTTT
CDR3aa: CASSLMAAHLAGGSGELFF

d_gene: NA
v_gene: TRBV7-8
abundance: NA
j_gene: TRBJ1-3
CDR3nt: TGTGCCAGCAGCTCCGACAACTCTGGAAACACCATATATTTT
CDR3aa: CASSSDNSGNTIYF

d_gene: NA
v_gene: TRBV1
abundance: NA
j_gene: TRBJ2-7
CDR3nt: TGCACCAACGGGGGGAGGGGGAACTCCTACGAGCAGTACTTC
CDR3aa: CTNGGRGNSYEQYF

d_gene: TRBD1
v_gene: TRBV18
abundance: NA
j_gene: TRBJ1-3
CDR3nt: TGTGCCAGCTCACCCGTAGGACAGGCTGGAAACACCATATATTTT
CDR3aa: CASSPVGQAGNTIYF

d_gene: NA
v_gene: TRBV20-1
abundance: NA
j_gene: TRBJ2-3
CDR3nt: TGCAGTGCCTCGGCGGCAGATACGCAGTATTTT
CDR3aa: CSASAADTQYF

d_gene: TRBD2
v_gene: TRBV6-4
abundance: NA
j_gene: TRBJ2-1
CDR3nt: TGTGCCAGCTCGAGACTAGCGGGAGACCTCAATGAGCAGTTCTTC
CDR3aa: CASSRLAGDLNEQFF